This TCR beta chain was documented in a study of monozygotic twins with inflammatory bowel disease. Points from the study as a whole: Added variability in patient repertoires may stem from differing immunosuppressive treatments. No distinction between different T cell subtypes was possible. Repertoire likeness was no different across concordant and discordant twins, perhaps owing to restricted power.

Looked up from germline, CDR1 is SGHRS and CDR2 is YFSETQ. This CDR3 is built from 14 residues. With regard to this clonotype: Its antigen is as yet unknown.

Making cDNA involved eight separate reactions per sample. For each CDR3 protein, TCRdb gives one entry from its re-call of the 5' RACE reads, without DNA. The listing contains about 210,000 distinct CDR3 sequences. Material for sequencing was blood. The receptor's source is a human donor with ulcerative colitis or Crohn's disease, or a healthy co-twin of an affected twin (not recorded which). The V and J genes are TRBV5-1 and TRBJ2-7; the D gene TCRdb calls, TRBD1, cannot be checked with no DNA. CDR3 protein: CASSLQGRVSEQYF.